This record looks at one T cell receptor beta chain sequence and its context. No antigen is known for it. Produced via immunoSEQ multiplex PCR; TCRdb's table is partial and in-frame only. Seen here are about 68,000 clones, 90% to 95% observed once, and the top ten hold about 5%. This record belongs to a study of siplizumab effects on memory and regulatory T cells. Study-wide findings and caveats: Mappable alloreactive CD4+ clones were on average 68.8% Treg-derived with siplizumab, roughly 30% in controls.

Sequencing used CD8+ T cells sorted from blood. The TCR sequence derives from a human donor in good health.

The CDR3 here is CASSLGLGSYEQYF. The CDR3 nucleotides read TGTGCCAGCAGCCTCGGACTGGGCTCCTACGAGCAGTACTTC. This chain links TRBV5-4 with TRBJ2-7, with D possibly TRBD2 on 5 matching bases. Trimming took 4 bases from V and 0 from J, leaving 11 bases between them. This CDR3 has 14 amino acids. Per the germline V gene, CDR1 is SGHNT and CDR2 is YYREEE (reference sequence).